Below, 27 T cell receptor beta chains from the same sample are listed, as sequenced in a study of T cell responses to AZD1222 COVID-19 vaccine. Here immunoSEQ multiplex PCR was the method, and the copy in TCRdb shows in-frame clones only, minus some. The sample carries 150,000 to 200,000 clones, about 95% recorded once. Source: peripheral blood, taken on day 0 of AZD1222 vaccination. The source of these receptors is an adult in good health.

CDR3 coding DNA: TGTGCCAGCAGACTCGACTCGAGCGGGGAGCTGTTTTTT. Protein sequence: CASRLDSSGELFF. V gene TRBV7-6 combines with J gene TRBJ2-2; D unclear. Germline CDR1 SGHVS, CDR2 FNYEAQ. With 6 bases removed from V and 7 bases from J, the gap between germline ends came to 12 bases. The CDR3 covers 13 residues.

Here the CDR3 DNA reads TGCGCCAGCAGCTTGTACGGAGAGCGGGAGACCCAGTACTTC. It codes for CASSLYGERETQYF. This sequence joins TRBV5-1 and TRBJ2-5, with D possibly TRBD2 on 5 matching bases. Per the germline V gene, CDR1 is SGHRS and CDR2 is YFSETQ. The CDR3 length is 14 residues. V was clipped by 1 base and J by 5 bases, with 12 bases between them.

This chain joins TRBV6-5 and TRBJ1-6; tentatively, D is TRBD1 (6 bases). From germline, CDR1 is MNHEY and CDR2 SVGAGI. Trimming removed 6 bases at V and 10 bases at J, with 13 bases between. The CDR3 totals 13 residues. The CDR3 region is CASRGGLGSPLHF. The CDR3 DNA follows: TGTGCCAGCAGGGGGGGCTTGGGGTCACCCCTCCACTTT.

The chain recombines TRBV19 with TRBJ2-2, with D perhaps matching TRBD2 (5 bases). The CDR3 runs to 16 residues. Germline lookup yields CDR1 LNHDA and CDR2 SQIVND (reference sequence). V gave up 9 bases and J gave up 2 bases, with 19 bases separating them. CDR3 nucleotide sequence: TGTGCCAGCCATCGCCGGGAAAAGTTAAACACCGGGGAGCTGTTTTTT. Residues: CASHRREKLNTGELFF.

V usage is TRBV10-3 and J usage is TRBJ2-1; perhaps D is TRBD1 or TRBD2 (5 bases each). This CDR3 has 12 amino acids. Germline V gene sequence: CDR1 ENHRY, CDR2 SYGVKD. Between the trimmed V and J ends, which lost 11 bases and 7 bases, there was a span of 15 bases. Here the CDR3 reads CASGAYENEQFF. The CDR3 nucleotides are TGTGCCTCCGGGGCCTATGAGAATGAGCAGTTCTTC.

V and J are TRBV9 and TRBJ2-1; no firm D call. CDR1 and CDR2 (germline): SGDLS, YYNGEE. Trimming cost V 0 bases and J 6 bases, with 16 bases left between them. The CDR3 is made up of 16 amino acids. Here the CDR3 reads CASSVVGTGTLNEQFF. In DNA, the CDR3 is TGTGCCAGCAGCGTAGTAGGTACCGGTACGCTCAATGAGCAGTTCTTC.

This chain links TRBV28 with TRBJ1-1, with 7 bases that match TRBD1. Germline trimming cut 3 bases from V and 0 bases from J; bases unmatched to any gene: 7. CDR3 length: 16 residues. Germline V lookup: CDR1 MDHEN, CDR2 SYDVKM. The CDR3 DNA follows: TGTGCCAGCAGTTTGTCAACGGGGACAGTGAACACTGAAGCTTTCTTT. This gives the protein CASSLSTGTVNTEAFF.

The CDR3 loop reads CASSAPNEKLFF. The CDR3 nucleotides read TGTGCCAGCAGCGCACCCAATGAAAAACTGTTTTTT. The chain joins TRBV5-4 to TRBJ1-4; D remains unclear. Trimming removed 4 bases at V and 5 bases at J, with 6 bases between. This CDR3 has 12 residues. CDR1 SGHNT and CDR2 YYREEE come from the germline V gene (reference sequence).

The V and J genes are TRBV9 and TRBJ1-2; the D gene is possibly TRBD1 (6 bases). CDR3 length: 15 amino acids. Germline V lookup: CDR1 SGDLS, CDR2 YYNGEE. V was pared by 4 bases and J by 8 bases, with 21 bases between. For the CDR3, the DNA is TGTGCCAGCAGCCCTATCCCAGTGGGGGCCGGAGGCTACACCTTC. Translation gives CASSPIPVGAGGYTF.

The J gene is TRBJ1-6, the V gene TRBV12-3 or TRBV12-4; tentative D call: TRBD1 (6 bases). V shed 5 bases and J shed 9 bases, with 8 bases lying between them. The CDR3 consists of 12 residues. CDR3 nucleotide sequence: TGTGCCAGCAGTAGGGGGGCTTCACCCCTCCACTTT. Protein product: CASSRGASPLHF.

V gene TRBV5-4 combines with J gene TRBJ1-1; 8 nucleotides match TRBD1. Trimming cost V 2 bases and J 4 bases; bases outside gene matches: 7. CDR3 size: 15 residues. Germline lookup yields CDR1 SGHNT and CDR2 YYREEE (reference sequence). CDR3 region: CASSFPGGRGTEAFF. CDR3 DNA sequence: TGTGCCAGCAGCTTTCCAGGGGGCAGAGGCACTGAAGCTTTCTTT.

V and J are TRBV25-1 and TRBJ1-1, with D perhaps TRBD1 (5 bases). Trimming took 7 bases from V and 8 from J, leaving 11 bases between them. There are 11 residues in the CDR3. Germline loops: CDR1 MGHDK, CDR2 SYGVNS. The CDR3 loop is CASTGRGEAFF. Here the CDR3 DNA reads TGTGCCAGCACGGGGCGCGGGGAAGCTTTCTTT. Based on the CDR3 plus reference TRBV25-1 and TRBJ1-1, the full variable domain is EADIYQTPRYLVIGTGKKITLECSQTMGHDKMYWYQQDPGMELHLIHYSYGVNSTEKGDLSSESTVSRIRTEHFPLTLESARPSHTSQYLCASTGRGEAFFGQGTRLTVV.

The rearrangement uses TRBV6-5 and TRBJ2-1; weak D call: TRBD2 (5 bases). Trimming took off 8 bases at V and 5 bases at J, with 13 bases between the two ends. Germline V gene data show CDR1 as MNHEY and CDR2 as SVGAGI. The CDR3 has 13 residues. CDR3 coding DNA: TGTGCCAGCCGCCGGGATTCCCACAATGAGCAGTTCTTC. It translates to CASRRDSHNEQFF.

This clone was seen only once. The CDR3 DNA sequence: TGTGCCAGCAGCTTAATAGGAGGGGCTGAAGCTTTCTTT. Translated, it gives CASSLIGGAEAFF. This chain connects TRBV5-4 to TRBJ1-1; the D gene is possibly TRBD1 (5 bases). V dropped 2 bases and J dropped 6 bases, with 11 bases sitting between them. Germline assignment: CDR1 SGHNT and CDR2 YYREEE (reference sequence). The CDR3 runs to 13 residues. Full variable domain (missing parts from reference TRBV5-4 and TRBJ1-1): ETGVTQSPTHLIKTRGQQVTLRCSSQSGHNTVSWYQQALGQGPQFIFQYYREEENGRGNFPPRFSGLQFPNYSSELNVNALELDDSALYLCASSLIGGAEAFFGQGTRLTVV.

This clone was recorded only once. The rearrangement links TRBV5-1 to TRBJ2-1, with 14 bases fitting TRBD2. V trimming: 6 bases; J trimming: 9 bases; junction bases outside the gene matches: 8. The CDR3 runs 15 residues. The germline CDR1 and CDR2 sequences are SGHRS and YFSETQ. CDR3 residues: CASTLGLAGGSEQFF. CDR3 coding DNA: TGCGCCAGCACCTTAGGACTAGCGGGAGGTAGTGAGCAGTTCTTC.

V is TRBV15 and J is TRBJ1-3; D remains unclear. CDR3 length: 15 residues. V was trimmed by 0 bases and J by 3 bases, leaving 9 bases between them. The germline CDR1 and CDR2 sequences are LNHNV and YYDKDF (reference sequence). As DNA, the CDR3 is TGTGCCACCAGCAGAGATGATGGAGGTGGAAACACCATATATTTT. Encoded protein: CATSRDDGGGNTIYF.

This chain uses TRBV19 with TRBJ2-7; a possible D gene is TRBD2 (6 bases). Germline loops: CDR1 LNHDA, CDR2 SQIVND (reference sequence). V was trimmed by 5 bases and J by 2 bases, leaving 16 bases between them. The length of the CDR3 is 15 residues. The CDR3 sequence: CASSSRVAAAYEQYF. CDR3 in DNA: TGTGCCAGTAGTTCTCGGGTAGCGGCTGCCTACGAGCAGTACTTC.

V and J are TRBV27 and TRBJ1-2, with D uncertain. The germline gives CDR1 MNHEY, CDR2 SMNVEV (reference sequence). V was pared by 6 bases and J by 4 bases, with 9 bases between. The CDR3 totals 12 residues. The CDR3 coding sequence is TGTGCCAGCAGGGCAGGCCTCTATGGCTACACCTTC. Translated, it gives CASRAGLYGYTF.

The rearrangement links TRBV6-5 to TRBJ1-1; TRBD1 might be the D (5 bases). The V gene lost 2 bases and the J gene lost 1 base, with 8 bases spanning the gap. CDR1 is MNHEY and CDR2 is SVGAGI in the germline V gene. The CDR3 is made up of 14 amino acids. The chain's CDR3 is CASSYIRENTEAFF. CDR3 coding DNA: TGTGCCAGCAGTTACATCAGGGAGAACACTGAAGCTTTCTTT.

The V and J genes are TRBV24-1 and TRBJ2-1; 15 bases fit TRBD2. The CDR3 spans 16 residues. Germline lookup yields CDR1 KGHDR and CDR2 SFDVKD. Unmatched junction bases numbered 5, after V lost 3 bases and J lost 9 bases. CDR3 sequence (DNA): TGTGCCACCAGTGATGGACTAGCGGGAGGGCTCAGTGAGCAGTTCTTC. As protein: CATSDGLAGGLSEQFF.

The chain uses TRBV7-9 and TRBJ2-7, with D tentatively TRBD1 (6 bases). The V end lost 4 bases, the J end lost 5 bases, and 15 bases lay between the germline ends. This CDR3 comprises 14 residues. In germline, CDR1 is SEHNR, CDR2 FQNEAQ (reference sequence). The CDR3 region is CASSSFRGSNEQYF. The CDR3 DNA reads TGTGCCAGCAGCTCCTTCAGGGGATCCAACGAGCAGTACTTC.

The chain recombines TRBV7-9 with TRBJ2-4; D uncertain. The CDR3 sequence is 15 residues long. Deletions cut 5 bases from V and 3 bases from J, with 14 bases between. Germline V gene sequence: CDR1 SEHNR, CDR2 FQNEAQ (reference sequence). The CDR3: CASSADTLLKNIQYF. The CDR3 nucleotides are TGTGCCAGCAGCGCCGACACGCTCCTCAAAAACATTCAGTACTTC. The full variable domain, completed using reference TRBV7-9 and TRBJ2-4, is DTGVSQNPRHKITKRGQNVTFRCDPISEHNRLYWYRQTLGQGPEFLTYFQNEAQLEKSRLLSDRFSAERPKGSFSTLEIQRTEQGDSAMYLCASSADTLLKNIQYFGAGTRLSVL.

The genes are TRBV12-5 and TRBJ2-2, with 7 bases aligning to TRBD2. The CDR3 totals 16 residues. J lost 5 bases, V lost 7 bases, and 13 bases had no gene match. Germline V gene data show CDR1 as LGHNT and CDR2 as FRNRAP. CDR3 in DNA: TGTGCTAGTGCCAGGTATCTAGCGGATGAGACCGGGGAGCTGTTTTTT. Protein: CASARYLADETGELFF.

The gene calls are TRBV18 and TRBJ1-1, with 8 bases identical to TRBD1. Germline values: CDR1 KGHSH, CDR2 LQKENI. V lost 5 bases, J lost 8 bases, and 4 bases stayed unmatched. The CDR3 length is 12 residues. CDR3 amino acids: CASSTGGAEAFF. CDR3 nucleotide sequence: TGTGCCAGCTCAACAGGGGGAGCCGAAGCTTTCTTT.

The chain links TRBV10-3 to TRBJ2-7; no clear D. From germline, CDR1 is ENHRY and CDR2 SYGVKD. V was trimmed by 3 bases and J by 2 bases, leaving 8 bases between them. This CDR3 region has 13 residues. CDR3 amino acids: CAISDGITYEQYF. CDR3 DNA sequence: TGTGCCATCAGTGACGGCATAACCTACGAGCAGTACTTC.

The chain carries TRBV6-5 and TRBJ1-1; the D is unclear. The CDR3 length is 13 residues. In germline, CDR1 is MNHEY, CDR2 SVGAGI. V was pared by 8 bases and J by 1 base, with 11 bases between. The CDR3 here is CASFSHANTEAFF. As DNA, the CDR3 is TGTGCCAGCTTTAGTCACGCGAACACTGAAGCTTTCTTT.

The CDR3 DNA follows: TGTGCCATCAGTGAGTCGCCAGCGGGAGAGCAGTTCTTC. Translation: CAISESPAGEQFF. The chain employs TRBV10-3 and TRBJ2-1, with 7 bases fitting TRBD2. V gave up 0 bases and J gave up 10 bases; unmatched junction bases: 3. Germline CDR1 reads ENHRY; CDR2 reads SYGVKD. The CDR3 runs 13 residues.